The 17 T cell receptor beta chains below were found in one sample sequenced in a study of cytomegalovirus exposure and HLA in healthy donors. Vbeta (60) and Jbeta (13) primers were used in the PCR. Clones were read by immunoSEQ multiplex PCR, and TCRdb kept only the in-frame ones, dropping some. The table has roughly 150,000 clones, roughly 85% seen once; the top ten hold about 2.3%. The sequenced sample was PBMCs. These receptors originate from a woman aged 18-30 years in good health and CMV-seronegative.

The genes are TRBV2 and TRBJ2-5; D may be TRBD1 (5 bases). The CDR3 is 14 residues long. With 7 bases removed from V and 5 bases from J, the gap between germline ends came to 17 bases. CDR1 SNHLY and CDR2 FYNNEI come from the germline V gene. The CDR3: CASNSGHRGETQYF. The CDR3 DNA reads TGTGCCAGCAACTCAGGGCATCGTGGGGAGACCCAGTACTTC.

The chain uses TRBV10-2 and TRBJ2-7; TRBD2 matches at 8 bases. The V gene's germline CDR1 is WSHSY and CDR2 SAAADI. The CDR3 is made up of 14 amino acids. The V gene end was trimmed by 6 bases and the J gene end by 2 bases; junction bases not matched to a gene: 6. The CDR3: CASRGTGGPYEQYF. Here the CDR3 DNA reads TGCGCCAGCAGGGGGACGGGGGGGCCCTACGAGCAGTACTTC.

The chain couples TRBV7-9 to TRBJ2-1, with 8 bases identical to TRBD2. Germline CDR1 is SEHNR and CDR2 is FQNEAQ (reference sequence). V dropped 2 bases and J dropped 5; count of bases not matched to a gene: 2. The CDR3 covers 14 residues. The CDR3 region has the DNA TGTGCCAGCAGCTTACAGCGGGAGAACAATGAGCAGTTCTTC. This codes for CASSLQRENNEQFF.

CDR3 DNA: TGTGCCAGCATGAGTATAGACACCATATATTTT. Residues: CASMSIDTIYF. The V and J genes are TRBV25-1 and TRBJ1-3; no clear D. The CDR3 totals 11 residues. Trimming took 7 bases from V and 8 from J, leaving 9 bases between them. Germline CDR1 and CDR2: MGHDK and SYGVNS. Filled out from reference TRBV25-1 and TRBJ1-3, the complete variable domain reads EADIYQTPRYLVIGTGKKITLECSQTMGHDKMYWYQQDPGMELHLIHYSYGVNSTEKGDLSSESTVSRIRTEHFPLTLESARPSHTSQYLCASMSIDTIYFGEGSWLTVV.

V usage is TRBV2 and J usage is TRBJ1-2, with 10 bases identical to TRBD1. V dropped 6 bases and J dropped 7; count of bases not matched to a gene: 2. The CDR3 loop spans 12 amino acids. Germline V gene sequence: CDR1 SNHLY, CDR2 FYNNEI. DNA of the CDR3: TGTGCCAGCAGCGGGGACAGGGGTGGCTACACCTTC. Its protein is CASSGDRGGYTF.

The CDR3 sequence is CASRNFGVQETQYF. CDR3 sequence (DNA): TGTGCCAGTAGAAACTTCGGGGTCCAAGAGACCCAGTACTTC. V usage is TRBV19 and J usage is TRBJ2-5; D is possibly TRBD2 (5 bases). This CDR3 is 14 amino acids long. With 6 bases removed from V and 1 base from J, the gap between germline ends came to 12 bases. The V gene's germline CDR1 is LNHDA and CDR2 SQIVND (reference sequence).

This clone appeared a few times. The rearrangement joins TRBV4-3 to TRBJ1-1; D possibly corresponds to TRBD1 (5 bases). Germline CDR1 is LGHNA and CDR2 is YSLEER. The CDR3 is 18 residues long. Trimming removed 1 base from V and 0 bases from J, with 18 bases in between. CDR3 in amino acids: CASSQVGLMGGMNTEAFF. The CDR3 nucleotides are TGCGCCAGCAGCCAAGTAGGATTAATGGGGGGAATGAACACTGAAGCTTTCTTT.

Notes on this clone: At one end the junction does not follow the germline gene, possibly because of a read error. This chain uses TRBV7-9 with TRBJ2-4; D unclear. Germline V lookup: CDR1 SEHNR, CDR2 FQNEAQ (reference sequence). The CDR3 is made up of 13 amino acids. The CDR3 DNA reads TGTTCCAGCAGCTTAGGCGTAAACCCCATTCAGTACTTC. It specifies CSSSLGVNPIQYF.

This clone occurred once. The CDR3 region has the DNA TGCAGCGTAGGGACAGGGGAACGGAATCAGCCCCAGCATTTT. Its protein is CSVGTGERNQPQHF. The gene calls are TRBV29-1 and TRBJ1-5; TRBD1 matches at 10 bases. Unmatched junction bases numbered 6, after V lost 6 bases and J lost 4 bases. Per the germline V gene, CDR1 is SQVTM and CDR2 is ANQGSEA. This CDR3 spans 14 amino acids. Full variable domain (rest looked up from reference TRBV29-1 and TRBJ1-5): SAVISQKPSRDICQRGTSLTIQCQVDSQVTMMFWYRQQPGQSLTLIATANQGSEATYESGFVIDKFPISRPNLTFSTLTVSNMSPEDSSIYLCSVGTGERNQPQHFGDGTRLSIL.

The rearrangement joins TRBV28 to TRBJ1-2, with TRBD1 as a possible D gene (6 bases). Trimming took 5 bases from V and 5 from J, leaving 15 bases between them. This CDR3 spans 14 amino acids. CDR1 and CDR2 from the germline V gene are MDHEN and SYDVKM. The DNA of the CDR3 is TGTGCCAGCAGTACTCCAGGGGCTGGGTATGGCTACACCTTC. It translates to CASSTPGAGYGYTF.

This chain uses TRBV19 with TRBJ1-5; perhaps TRBD1 as D (6 bases). CDR1 and CDR2 (germline): LNHDA, SQIVND (reference sequence). V was clipped by 1 base and J by 0 bases, with 10 bases between them. The CDR3 totals 16 residues. The CDR3 here is CASSIVQGYSNQPQHF. The CDR3 DNA is TGTGCCAGTAGTATAGTACAGGGCTATAGCAATCAGCCCCAGCATTTT.

The chain couples TRBV19 to TRBJ2-7, with 7 nucleotides matching TRBD2. Germline V CDR1 and CDR2: LNHDA, SQIVND (reference sequence). V trimming: 3 bases; J trimming: 2 bases; junction bases outside the gene matches: 10. This CDR3 comprises 16 residues. In DNA, the CDR3 is TGTGCCAGTAGTATCCGGGGGAGGGGAGGAACCTACGAGCAGTACTTC. Amino acid sequence: CASSIRGRGGTYEQYF.

This clone was seen a few times. The V call is TRBV5-1, the J call TRBJ2-3, with a weak D call TRBD2 (5 bases). CDR1 and CDR2 from the germline V gene are SGHRS and YFSETQ. Trimming stripped 0 bases from V and 1 base from J, with 9 bases between. There are 15 residues in the CDR3. The CDR3 region is CASSLGTSRTDTQYF. The CDR3 DNA sequence: TGCGCCAGCAGCTTGGGGACTTCCCGCACAGATACGCAGTATTTT.

This chain links TRBV7-2 with TRBJ2-1; no reliable D call. Germline V gives CDR1 SGHTA, CDR2 FQGNSA. The CDR3 covers 13 residues. Trimming took 5 bases from V and 9 from J, leaving 14 bases between them. The CDR3 spells CASSSVPTTEQFF. In DNA, the CDR3 is TGTGCCAGCAGCAGCGTCCCGACCACTGAGCAGTTCTTC.

The chain joins TRBV19 to TRBJ2-5; tentatively, D is TRBD2 (5 bases). The J call may be faulty, since TRBJ2-7 better matches the DNA end. The length of the CDR3 is 13 residues. Germline CDR1 and CDR2: LNHDA and SQIVND (reference sequence). CDR3 sequence reads: CASTRGSTYEQYF. CDR3 nucleotides: TGTGCCAGTACCCGAGGGTCAACCTACGAGCAGTACTTC.

The chain links TRBV7-9 to TRBJ2-2; possibly TRBD1 for D (6 bases). The CDR3 totals 15 residues. Germline CDR1 reads SEHNR; CDR2 reads FQNEAQ (reference sequence). Trimming took 5 bases from V and 4 from J, leaving 14 bases between them. This CDR3 is CASSPQGHTTGELFF. In nucleotides, the CDR3 is TGTGCCAGCAGCCCCCAGGGGCATACCACCGGGGAGCTGTTTTTT.

Comments on this clone: At one boundary the junction diverges from the germline segment, which might be a read error. V gene TRBV4-3 combines with J gene TRBJ2-3, with 10 bases that match TRBD2. The germline gives CDR1 LGHNA, CDR2 YSLEER. There are 17 residues in the CDR3. As DNA, the CDR3 is TGCGCCAGCAGCAAAGACCCCCTAGCGGGAGATGCAGATACGCAGTATTTT. It codes for CASSKDPLAGDADTQYF.